Listed below are T cell receptor beta chains from one sample, sequenced in a study of cytomegalovirus exposure and HLA in healthy donors. Assay used: immunoSEQ multiplex PCR; TCRdb lists only in-frame clones, some missing. The sample holds under 400,000 clones, roughly 88% seen once. Sequencing was carried out using PBMCs. Receptors originate from a woman aged 18-30 years in good health and CMV-seronegative. The CDR3 runs from the conserved cysteine through the conserved F or W. A D gene is named only where the DNA matches it firmly. Only some rows state a clone size, as once, few, many or a class for expanded clones.

>TRBD2|TRBV4-1|14|TRBJ2-7|-
TGCGCCAGCAGCCTACAAGCGGGGGGGGACGAGCAGTACTTC
CASSLQAGGDEQYF
>-|TRBV25-1|13|TRBJ1-2|few
TGTGCCAGCAGTCCGGCAGGGCTACATGGCTACACCTTC
CASSPAGLHGYTF
>-|TRBV28|15|TRBJ2-7|-
TGTGCCAGCAGTTTCGGGTCCGGTTGGCGGCACGAGCAGTACTTC
CASSFGSGWRHEQYF
>-|TRBV7-9|13|TRBJ1-1|-
TGTGCCAGCAGCTTGACAGTGAACACTGAAGCTTTCTTT
CASSLTVNTEAFF
>TRBD1|TRBV4-1|17|TRBJ2-2|-
TGCGCCAGCAGCCAACCCCGGACAGGGACGAACACCGGGGAGCTGTTTTTT
CASSQPRTGTNTGELFF
>TRBD1|TRBV2|14|TRBJ1-2|-
TGTGCCAGCAAGGCGACAGGGACGAACTATGGCTACACCTTC
CASKATGTNYGYTF
>-|TRBV28|16|TRBJ1-1|-
TGTGCCAGCCTGGGCGGGACCTCCATATGGGACACTGAAGCTTTCTTT
CASLGGTSIWDTEAFF
>TRBD1|TRBV28|16|TRBJ2-2|-
TGTGCCAGCAGTTCACCGGGACAGGGAAGGATCGGGGAGCTGTTTTTT
CASSSPGQGRIGELFF
>TRBD2|TRBV6-1|15|TRBJ2-2|few
TGTGCCAGCAGGAGGGCTAGCGGGTCCTCCGGGGAGCTGTTTTTT
CASRRASGSSGELFF
>TRBD2|TRBV10-3|14|TRBJ2-1|-
TGTGCCAGCCGGACTAGCGGGAGAGTGAATGAGCAGTTCTTC
CASRTSGRVNEQFF
>TRBD2|TRBV6-5|12|TRBJ2-7|-
TGTGCCATCCGGACTAGCGGGAGCGAGCAGTACTTC
CAIRTSGSEQYF
>-|TRBV2|15|TRBJ1-2|-
TGTGCCAGCAGTGAAGAGGCAGGCCCTTCCTATGGCTACACCTTC
CASSEEAGPSYGYTF
>-|TRBV27|18|TRBJ2-1|-
TGTGCCAGCAGTTTAGAGGGGCATCCTAGCGCATGGGCCAATGAGCAGTTCTTC
CASSLEGHPSAWANEQFF
>-|TRBV7-9|15|TRBJ1-2|-
TGTGCCAGCAGCTTATACGAGGGGGTTTCCTATGGCTACACCTTC
CASSLYEGVSYGYTF
>-|TRBV5-1|14|TRBJ1-1|-
TGCGCCAGCAGCCGACAGGCCTCGAACACTGAAGCTTTCTTT
CASSRQASNTEAFF
>-|TRBV20-1|10|TRBJ2-3|-
TGCAGTGCGGGGGGAGATACGCAGTATTTT
CSAGGDTQYF
>-|TRBV9|13|TRBJ1-2|-
TGTGCCAGCAGCTTAACAGAAGTCTATGGCTACACCTTC
CASSLTEVYGYTF
>TRBD2|TRBV2|12|TRBJ2-5|-
TGTGCCAGCTCTAGCGGCCAAGAGACCCAGTACTTC
CASSSGQETQYF
>-|TRBV6-5|14|TRBJ1-2|-
TGTGCCAGCAGTCCCTCCCAGGGTTTCTATGGCTACACCTTC
CASSPSQGFYGYTF
>-|TRBV19|12|TRBJ1-2|few
TGTGCCAGTAGTATACTGCAGGGAAGCTACACCTTC
CASSILQGSYTF
>TRBD1|TRBV28|14|TRBJ2-5|-
TGTGCCAGCAGTTTAGGTGGACAGGAAGAGACCCAGTACTTC
CASSLGGQEETQYF
>-|TRBV27|14|TRBJ2-4|-
TGTGCCAGCAGTTCAGGTCTAGCCAAAAACATTCAGTACTTC
CASSSGLAKNIQYF
>-|TRBV30|13|TRBJ1-1|-
TGTGCCTGGATGAGGACACCGAACACTGAAGCTTTCTTT
CAWMRTPNTEAFF
>TRBD1|TRBV6-1|16|TRBJ1-5|-
TGTGCCAGCAGTGAATGGGACAGAGATAGCAATCAGCCCCAGCATTTT
CASSEWDRDSNQPQHF